Sequencing of this T cell receptor (beta chain) was carried out in a study of T cell responses to AZD1222 COVID-19 vaccine. Whole-study findings and limits: Donors were chiefly white British, with a greater number of females, and clonal diversity was perhaps underestimated.

Some clones are missing from TCRdb's copy, which holds only in-frame ones; the method was immunoSEQ multiplex PCR. The repertoire holds 100,000 to 150,000 clones, more than 85% seen once, with 1.5% to 2% in the top ten. About this clone itself: The antigen remains unidentified.

Trimming removed 3 bases at V and 7 bases at J, with 18 bases between. The CDR3 spans 15 residues. Germline V gene sequence: CDR1 SGHDN, CDR2 FVKESK. The origin of this receptor is an adult who received the AZD1222 COVID-19 vaccine. The sequences come from peripheral blood, collected 28 days after the second AZD1222 dose. The chain combines TRBV14 with TRBJ1-1, with D tentatively TRBD1 (5 bases). Here the CDR3 DNA reads TGTGCCAGCAGCCACGTCACGGGGGTTGGTGGTGAAGCTTTCTTT. Translating it yields CASSHVTGVGGEAFF.